The 23 T cell receptor beta chains reported below all come from one sample, sequenced in a study of STAT3 mutations in large granular lymphocyte leukemia. Study-level results: At least one immunodominant TCR beta clonotype appeared in every T-cell large granular lymphocyte leukemia patient.

No antigens are known for them. Assay: immunoSEQ multiplex PCR; the TCRdb copy retains only in-frame clones and omits some. Of 8,000 to 13,000 clones in the sample, 87% were seen once. The sample taken for sequencing was peripheral blood mononuclear cells. The receptors come from a man in his fifties or sixties with T-cell large granular lymphocyte leukemia. Some clones in this sample may be carry-over from other donors' samples.

Written as DNA, the CDR3 is TGCGCCAGCAGCCGCTCGGGACTCCAAAGGGGCTATGGCTACACCTTC. This translates into CASSRSGLQRGYGYTF. This rearrangement joins TRBV4-3 to TRBJ1-2, with D possibly matching TRBD1 (5 bases). Germline values: CDR1 LGHNA, CDR2 YSLEER. This CDR3 region has 16 residues. V lost 4 bases and J 4 bases, leaving 19 bases between the germline ends.

V gene TRBV21-1 combines with J gene TRBJ2-4; TRBD2 is taken as the D call from the table, unchecked against the DNA. TRBV21-1 is tagged as a pseudogene. The CDR3 spans 11 residues. CDR3 protein: CASYAGNIQYF. CDR3 in DNA: TGTGCCAGCTATGCCGGGAACATTCAGTACTTC.

CDR3 region: CAWKDNIGETQYF. The CDR3 DNA reads as TGTGCCTGGAAGGATAATATCGGGGAGACCCAGTACTTC. The chain uses TRBV30 and TRBJ2-5; D gene ambiguous. Germline V CDR1 and CDR2: GTSNPN, SVGIG (reference sequence). V lost 4 bases and J 5 bases, leaving 14 bases between the germline ends. The CDR3 covers 13 residues. Based on the CDR3 plus reference TRBV30 and TRBJ2-5, the full variable domain is SQTIHQWPATLVQPVGSPLSLECTVEGTSNPNLYWYRQAAGRGLQLLFYSVGIGQISSEVPQNLSASRPQDRQFILSSKKLLLSDSGFYLCAWKDNIGETQYFGPGTRLLVL.

The CDR3, as DNA: TGTGCCAGCAGCTCTTCAGGGGGCACTAACTATGGCTACACCTTC. The encoded protein is CASSSSGGTNYGYTF. The genes are TRBV5-5 and TRBJ1-2, with 8 bases matching TRBD1. Per germline, CDR1 SGHKS and CDR2 YYEKEE (reference sequence). Trimming at V came to 3 bases and at J to 0 bases, leaving 4 bases not matched to a gene. The CDR3 loop spans 15 amino acids. Full variable domain (remainder filled in from reference TRBV5-5 and TRBJ1-2): DAGVTQSPTHLIKTRGQQVTLRCSPISGHKSVSWYQQVLGQGPQFIFQYYEKEERGRGNFPDRFSARQFPNYSSELNVNALLLGDSALYLCASSSSGGTNYGYTFGSGTRLTVV.

This chain joins TRBV4-2 and TRBJ2-5, with 10 nucleotides matching TRBD2. The CDR3 is made up of 16 amino acids. Per germline, CDR1 LGHNA and CDR2 YNFKEQ. The V gene end was trimmed by 4 bases and the J gene end by 5 bases; junction bases not matched to a gene: 10. DNA for the CDR3: TGTGCCAGCAGCCCTAGGGCTAGCGGGAGTACTGAGACCCAGTACTTC. Translating it yields CASSPRASGSTETQYF.

Comments on this clone: At one end, the junction sequence differs from germline, possibly due to a read error. The genes are TRBV4-3 and TRBJ2-7, with TRBD1 as a possible D gene (5 bases). This CDR3 spans 13 amino acids. Germline V lookup: CDR1 LGHNA, CDR2 YSLEER. The CDR3 protein is CASSQDLRAREHF. The CDR3 nucleotides read TGCGCCAGCAGCCAAGATCTGCGAGCCAGGGAACACTTC.

V and J are TRBV5-1 and TRBJ1-2; 9 bases match TRBD1. CDR3 length: 15 residues. CDR1 and CDR2 (germline): SGHRS, YFSETQ. V shed 4 bases and J 3 bases; nucleotides not matched to a gene: 7. The CDR3 DNA reads as TGCGCCAGCAGCCAACAAACAGGGGGCGACTATGGCTACACCTTC. Residues: CASSQQTGGDYGYTF. Drawing the rest from reference TRBV5-1 and TRBJ1-2, the complete variable domain is KAGVTQTPRYLIKTRGQQVTLSCSPISGHRSVSWYQQTPGQGLQFLFEYFSETQRNKGNFPGRFSGRQFSNSRSEMNVSTLELGDSALYLCASSQQTGGDYGYTFGSGTRLTVV.

V and J are TRBV7-9 and TRBJ2-1, with D perhaps TRBD2 (5 bases). Trimming removed 5 bases from V and 10 bases from J, with 21 bases in between. The germline V gene encodes CDR1 SEHNR and CDR2 FQNEAQ (reference sequence). The CDR3 runs 15 residues. CDR3 nucleotide sequence: TGTGCCAGCAGCCCACTCCTACTTGAGGGAATGGAGCAGTTCTTC. Amino acids: CASSPLLLEGMEQFF. Supplemented by reference TRBV7-9 and TRBJ2-1, the full variable domain reads DTGVSQNPRHKITKRGQNVTFRCDPISEHNRLYWYRQTLGQGPEFLTYFQNEAQLEKSRLLSDRFSAERPKGSFSTLEIQRTEQGDSAMYLCASSPLLLEGMEQFFGPGTRLTVL.

This chain uses TRBV9 with TRBJ2-2, with D hard to call. The CDR3 spans 13 residues. Deletions cut 0 bases from V and 6 bases from J, with 6 bases between. Germline-derived CDR1 and CDR2 are SGDLS and YYNGEE. Written as DNA, the CDR3 is TGTGCCAGCAGCGTAGTGGGGTCCGGGGAGCTGTTTTTT. Its translation: CASSVVGSGELFF.

The gene calls are TRBV9 and TRBJ2-7; TRBD1 might be the D (5 bases). CDR3 length equals 15 residues. Germline CDR1 reads SGDLS; CDR2 reads YYNGEE. V gave up 0 bases and J gave up 2 bases, with 12 bases separating them. DNA of the CDR3: TGTGCCAGCAGCGTAGGTTTAGGGGATGCCTACGAGCAGTACTTC. This encodes CASSVGLGDAYEQYF.

CDR3 DNA: TGTGCCAGCAGCCTCTCGACAGGGGGTTTCTACAATGAGCAGTTCTTC. Translation gives CASSLSTGGFYNEQFF. This chain joins TRBV5-4 and TRBJ2-1, with 9 nucleotides matching TRBD1. The CDR3 runs 16 residues. Germline lookup yields CDR1 SGHNT and CDR2 YYREEE (reference sequence). Trimming removed 4 bases from V and 3 bases from J; junction bases left unmatched: 8.

This clone was found once. The rearrangement joins TRBV12-2 to TRBJ2-1; the table assigns TRBD2, which was not confirmed against the DNA. TRBV12-2 is labeled a pseudogene. This CDR3 is 18 amino acids long. The CDR3 protein is CASRLARNIAGRSGEQFF. The CDR3 DNA reads as TGTGCAAGTCGCTTAGCGCGTAACATCGCGGGGCGGAGCGGTGAGCAGTTCTTC.

The chain links TRBV7-2 to TRBJ2-1, with 7 bases identical to TRBD1. The CDR3 consists of 15 residues. V trimming: 5 bases; J trimming: 4 bases; junction bases outside the gene matches: 8. CDR1 is SGHTA, CDR2 FQGNSA, per germline. The DNA of the CDR3 is TGTGCCAGCAGCCCCATGACAGGGCCTTACAATGAGCAGTTCTTC. Encoded protein: CASSPMTGPYNEQFF.

The chain joins TRBV7-9 to TRBJ2-5, with D possibly matching TRBD2 (5 bases). This CDR3 spans 15 amino acids. CDR1 and CDR2 from the germline V gene are SEHNR and FQNEAQ (reference sequence). Trimming removed 5 bases at V and 3 bases at J, with 16 bases between. The CDR3 protein is CASSVPGILEETQYF. The DNA of the CDR3 is TGTGCCAGCAGCGTTCCCGGGATTTTAGAAGAGACCCAGTACTTC.

The chain carries TRBV7-8 and TRBJ2-7; D possibly corresponds to TRBD2 (7 bases). This CDR3 contains 15 residues. Germline-derived CDR1 and CDR2 are SGHVS and FQNEAQ. Trimming removed 5 bases from V and 5 bases from J, with 19 bases in between. The chain's CDR3 is CASSGRGILSNEQYF. The CDR3 DNA sequence: TGTGCCAGCAGCGGGAGGGGGATATTAAGCAACGAGCAGTACTTC.

This chain joins TRBV7-3 and TRBJ1-3; D is uncertain. Germline-derived CDR1 and CDR2 are SGHTA and FQGTGA. The CDR3 runs to 14 residues. Trimming removed 4 bases from V and 4 bases from J, with 11 bases in between. The CDR3 sequence: CASSSTPEGNTIYF. In DNA form, the CDR3 reads TGTGCCAGCAGCTCCACACCGGAGGGAAACACCATATATTTT.

The chain has TRBV18 and TRBJ1-1; D is perhaps TRBD1 (5 bases). Germline V gives CDR1 KGHSH, CDR2 LQKENI. The ends were cut back, 2 bases at V and 4 bases at J, with 11 bases in the middle. The CDR3 runs to 14 residues. In DNA, the CDR3 is TGTGCCAGCTCACCAATGGGAGGGGTCACTGAAGCTTTCTTT. Translated, it gives CASSPMGGVTEAFF. Full variable domain (remainder filled in from reference TRBV18 and TRBJ1-1): NAGVMQNPRHLVRRRGQEARLRCSPMKGHSHVYWYRQLPEEGLKFMVYLQKENIIDESGMPKERFSAEFPKEGPSILRIQQVVRGDSAAYFCASSPMGGVTEAFFGQGTRLTVV.

This clone was observed a few times. V and J are TRBV18 and TRBJ2-7; 8 nucleotides agree with TRBD1. This CDR3 is 14 amino acids long. Germline CDR1 and CDR2: KGHSH and LQKENI. After removal of 6 bases from V and 3 bases from J, the junction contained 7 bases not matched to a gene. The DNA for the CDR3 is TGTGCCAGCTCGTCGCAACAGGGGGTCTACGAGCAGTACTTC. Residues: CASSSQQGVYEQYF.

This clone showed up just a few times. This chain connects TRBV6-1 to TRBJ2-7; 8 nucleotides agree with TRBD1. The CDR3 runs 14 residues. The germline CDR1 and CDR2 sequences are MNHNS and SASEGT. The trim removed 7 bases at V and 3 bases at J, leaving 8 bases unmatched. The CDR3 DNA reads TGTGCCAGCACGGTGGGTGACAGGGGCTACGAGCAGTACTTC. It is translated as CASTVGDRGYEQYF.

The chain uses TRBV19 and TRBJ2-3, with TRBD2 matching over 10 bases. V was clipped by 1 base and J by 10 bases; unmatched bases: 8. Germline V gene lookup returns CDR1 LNHDA and CDR2 SQIVND (reference sequence). CDR3 length: 15 amino acids. For the CDR3, the DNA is TGTGCCAGTAGTATAGCTTTACTAGCGGGACGGGCGCAGTATTTT. Protein: CASSIALLAGRAQYF.

This clone is a singleton in its sample. The chain combines TRBV2 with TRBJ2-7, with D perhaps TRBD2 (6 bases). V lost 4 bases and J 6 bases, leaving 13 bases between the germline ends. The length of the CDR3 is 13 residues. The germline V gene has CDR1 SNHLY and CDR2 FYNNEI. CDR3 sequence (DNA): TGTGCCAGCAGTGGGCGCCGGGGAGGCGAGCAGTACTTC. It encodes CASSGRRGGEQYF.

This clone was observed once. The chain joins TRBV19 to TRBJ1-2, with 8 positions matching TRBD1. This CDR3 spans 15 amino acids. In germline, CDR1 is LNHDA, CDR2 SQIVND (reference sequence). V gave up 2 bases and J gave up 7 bases; unmatched junction bases: 9. CDR3 amino acids: CASSIFRDRISGYTF. For the CDR3, the DNA is TGTGCCAGTAGTATATTCCGGGACAGGATAAGTGGCTACACCTTC.

The chain carries TRBV9 and TRBJ2-3; TRBD2 aligns across 10 bases. This CDR3 spans 14 amino acids. Germline loops: CDR1 SGDLS, CDR2 YYNGEE. V shed 0 bases and J 15 bases; nucleotides not matched to a gene: 10. Here the CDR3 DNA reads TGTGCCAGCAGCGTAGATCCTAGCGGGAGCCCCCTTTATTTT. This sequence encodes CASSVDPSGSPLYF.